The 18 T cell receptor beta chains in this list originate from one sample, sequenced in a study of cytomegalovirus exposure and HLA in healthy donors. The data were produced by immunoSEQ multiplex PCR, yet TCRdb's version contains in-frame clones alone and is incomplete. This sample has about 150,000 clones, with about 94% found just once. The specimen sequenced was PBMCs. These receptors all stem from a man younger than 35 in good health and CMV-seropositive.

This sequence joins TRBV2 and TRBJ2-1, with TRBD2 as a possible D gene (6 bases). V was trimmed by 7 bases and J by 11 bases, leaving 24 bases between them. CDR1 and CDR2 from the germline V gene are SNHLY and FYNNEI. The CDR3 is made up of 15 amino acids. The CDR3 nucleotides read TGTGCCAGCACCCGAACAAACGGCCGGGAGCAGAAGCAGTTCTTC. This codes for CASTRTNGREQKQFF.

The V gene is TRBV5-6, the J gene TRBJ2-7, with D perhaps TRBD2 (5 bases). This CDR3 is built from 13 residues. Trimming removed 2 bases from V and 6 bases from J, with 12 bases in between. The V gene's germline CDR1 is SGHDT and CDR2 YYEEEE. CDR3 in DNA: TGTGCCAGCAGCTTCTTAGGTGGGAGCGAGCAGTACTTC. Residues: CASSFLGGSEQYF.

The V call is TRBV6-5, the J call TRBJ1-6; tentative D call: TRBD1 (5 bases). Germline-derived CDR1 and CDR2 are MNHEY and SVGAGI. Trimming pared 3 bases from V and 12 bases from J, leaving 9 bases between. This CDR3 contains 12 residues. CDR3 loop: CASSYFRGPLHF. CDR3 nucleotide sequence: TGTGCCAGCAGTTATTTTAGGGGACCCCTCCACTTT.

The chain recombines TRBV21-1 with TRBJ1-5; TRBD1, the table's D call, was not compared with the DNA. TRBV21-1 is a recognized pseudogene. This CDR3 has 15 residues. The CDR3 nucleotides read TGTGCCAGCAGCAAAGAATCGACAGGTCATTTGCCCCAGCATTTT. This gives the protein CASSKESTGHLPQHF.

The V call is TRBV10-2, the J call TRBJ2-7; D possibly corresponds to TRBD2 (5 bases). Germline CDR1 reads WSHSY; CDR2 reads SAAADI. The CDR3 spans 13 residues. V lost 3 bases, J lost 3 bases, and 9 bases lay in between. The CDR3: CASSDGIRYEQYF. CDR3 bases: TGCGCCAGCAGTGACGGGATTCGCTACGAGCAGTACTTC.

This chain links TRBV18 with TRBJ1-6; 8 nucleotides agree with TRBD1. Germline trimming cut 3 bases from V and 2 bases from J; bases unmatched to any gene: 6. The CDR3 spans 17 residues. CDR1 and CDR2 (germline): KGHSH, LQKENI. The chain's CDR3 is CASSPQSGGPYNSPLHF. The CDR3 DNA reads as TGTGCCAGCTCACCCCAATCAGGGGGCCCCTATAATTCACCCCTCCACTTT. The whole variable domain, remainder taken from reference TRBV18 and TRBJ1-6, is NAGVMQNPRHLVRRRGQEARLRCSPMKGHSHVYWYRQLPEEGLKFMVYLQKENIIDESGMPKERFSAEFPKEGPSILRIQQVVRGDSAAYFCASSPQSGGPYNSPLHFGNGTRLTVT.

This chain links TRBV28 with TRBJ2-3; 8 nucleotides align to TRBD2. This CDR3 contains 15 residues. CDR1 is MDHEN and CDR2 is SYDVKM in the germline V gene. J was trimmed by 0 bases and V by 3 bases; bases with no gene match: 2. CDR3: CASSLSSGSTDTQYF. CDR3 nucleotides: TGTGCCAGCAGTTTGTCTAGCGGGAGCACAGATACGCAGTATTTT. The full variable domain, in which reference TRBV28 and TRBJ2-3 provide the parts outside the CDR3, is DVKVTQSSRYLVKRTGEKVFLECVQDMDHENMFWYRQDPGLGLRLIYFSYDVKMKEKGDIPEGYSVSREKKERFSLILESASTNQTSMYLCASSLSSGSTDTQYFGPGTRLTVL.

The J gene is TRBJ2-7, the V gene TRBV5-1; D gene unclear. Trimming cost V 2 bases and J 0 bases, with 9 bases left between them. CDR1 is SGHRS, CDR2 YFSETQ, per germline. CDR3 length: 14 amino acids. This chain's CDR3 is CASSFGPSSYEQYF. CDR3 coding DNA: TGCGCCAGCAGCTTTGGCCCTTCCTCCTACGAGCAGTACTTC.

CDR3 coding DNA: TGCGCCAGCAGCTTGAGGACAGACACAGATACGCAGTATTTT. It translates to CASSLRTDTDTQYF. This chain links TRBV5-1 with TRBJ2-3; D possibly corresponds to TRBD1 (6 bases). The CDR3 spans 14 residues. Per germline, CDR1 SGHRS and CDR2 YFSETQ. V gave up 1 base and J gave up 2 bases, with 8 bases separating them.

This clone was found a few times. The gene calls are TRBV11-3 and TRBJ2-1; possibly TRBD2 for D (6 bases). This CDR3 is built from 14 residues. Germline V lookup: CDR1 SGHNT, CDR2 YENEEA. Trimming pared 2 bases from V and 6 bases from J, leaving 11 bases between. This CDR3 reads CASSLQGLLNEQFF. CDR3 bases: TGTGCCAGCAGCTTACAGGGACTTCTCAATGAGCAGTTCTTC.

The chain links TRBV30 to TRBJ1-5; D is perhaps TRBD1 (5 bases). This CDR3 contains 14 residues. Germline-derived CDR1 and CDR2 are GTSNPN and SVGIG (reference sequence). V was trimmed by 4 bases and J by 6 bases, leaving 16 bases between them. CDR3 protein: CAWTQQGSGQPQHF. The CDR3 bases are TGTGCCTGGACGCAGCAGGGATCAGGTCAGCCCCAGCATTTT.

DNA of the CDR3: TGTGCCAGCCAATTGGGGGGAGAGTATGGCTACACCTTC. Amino acids: CASQLGGEYGYTF. The chain is built from TRBV2 and TRBJ1-2, with a possible D match to TRBD1 (5 bases). Per germline, CDR1 SNHLY and CDR2 FYNNEI. The CDR3 is 13 amino acids. Trimming removed 8 bases at V and 5 bases at J, with 15 bases between.

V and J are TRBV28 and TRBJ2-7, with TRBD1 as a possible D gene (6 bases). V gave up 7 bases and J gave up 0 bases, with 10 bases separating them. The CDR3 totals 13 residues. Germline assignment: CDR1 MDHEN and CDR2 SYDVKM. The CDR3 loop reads CASKRDTSYEQYF. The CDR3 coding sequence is TGTGCCAGCAAACGGGACACCTCCTACGAGCAGTACTTC.

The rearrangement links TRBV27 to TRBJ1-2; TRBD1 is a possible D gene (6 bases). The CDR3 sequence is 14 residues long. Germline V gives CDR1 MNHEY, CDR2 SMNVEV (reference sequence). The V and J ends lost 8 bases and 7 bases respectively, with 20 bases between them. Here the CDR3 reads CASRRGSSLSGYTF. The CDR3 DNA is TGTGCCAGCCGCAGGGGTAGCTCTTTGAGTGGCTACACCTTC.

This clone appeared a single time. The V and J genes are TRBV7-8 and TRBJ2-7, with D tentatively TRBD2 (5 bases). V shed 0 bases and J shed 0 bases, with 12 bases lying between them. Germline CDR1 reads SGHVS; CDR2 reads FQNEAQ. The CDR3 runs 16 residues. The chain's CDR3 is CASSLASGWYSYEQYF. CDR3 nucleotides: TGTGCCAGCAGCTTAGCGTCGGGGTGGTACTCCTACGAGCAGTACTTC.

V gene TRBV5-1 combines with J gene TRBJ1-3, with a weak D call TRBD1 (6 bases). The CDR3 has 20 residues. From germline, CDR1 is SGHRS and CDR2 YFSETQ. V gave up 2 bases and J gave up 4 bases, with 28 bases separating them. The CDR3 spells CASSFFPPQPGEGVGNTIYF. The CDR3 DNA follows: TGCGCCAGCAGCTTCTTCCCCCCCCAACCAGGGGAAGGTGTAGGAAACACCATATATTTT.

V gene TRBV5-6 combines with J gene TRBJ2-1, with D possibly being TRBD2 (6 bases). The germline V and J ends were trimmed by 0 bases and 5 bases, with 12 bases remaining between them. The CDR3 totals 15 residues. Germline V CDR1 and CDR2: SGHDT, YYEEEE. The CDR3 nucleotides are TGTGCCAGCAGCTTGGGGGACTCTCCCCACAATGAGCAGTTCTTC. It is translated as CASSLGDSPHNEQFF.

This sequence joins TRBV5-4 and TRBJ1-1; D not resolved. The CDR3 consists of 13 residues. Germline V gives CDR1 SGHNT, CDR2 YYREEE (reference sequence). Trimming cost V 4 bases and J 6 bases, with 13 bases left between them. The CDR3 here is CASSLEDSAEAFF. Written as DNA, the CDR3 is TGTGCCAGCAGCCTCGAGGATTCGGCTGAAGCTTTCTTT.